The 23 T cell receptor beta chains in this list originate from one sample, sequenced in a study of shared clonotypes between healthy human individuals. The data were produced by immunoSEQ multiplex PCR, yet TCRdb's version contains in-frame clones alone and is incomplete. Among about 1 million clones listed, 65% to 80% were seen once. The specimen sequenced was memory CD4+ T cells sorted from blood. Noted subset: CD45RA-negative fraction. Every receptor here comes from a man in his late teens or twenties in good health.

The J gene is TRBJ1-2, the V gene TRBV29-1; D uncertain. V lost 5 bases and J 7 bases, leaving 14 bases between the germline ends. Germline CDR1 reads SQVTM; CDR2 reads ANQGSEA. This CDR3 is 12 amino acids long. The CDR3 DNA sequence: TGCAGCGTTCGCGGCTCCCGACTTGGCTACACCTTC. Its translation: CSVRGSRLGYTF.

A note on this clone: A much larger clonotype is one base distant, so this may be a read error. This chain uses TRBV6-1 with TRBJ2-2; D unresolved. Trimming took 4 bases from V and 0 from J, leaving 0 bases between them. Germline V CDR1 and CDR2: MNHNS, SASEGT. There are 12 residues in the CDR3. The CDR3 loop reads CASSANTGELFF. CDR3 DNA: TGTGCCAGCAGTGCGAACACCGGGGAGCTGTTTTTT.

The chain is built from TRBV5-1 and TRBJ1-2, with 10 bases that match TRBD1. Germline CDR1 reads SGHRS; CDR2 reads YFSETQ. The CDR3 contains 16 residues. V trimming: 6 bases; J trimming: 4 bases; junction bases outside the gene matches: 12. CDR3 in DNA: TGCGCCAGCAATGGGGACAGGGGCAGTTTATCCTATGGCTACACCTTC. Residues: CASNGDRGSLSYGYTF.

This rearrangement joins TRBV2 to TRBJ2-3; D is unclear. The CDR3 runs to 12 residues. V was shortened by 5 bases and J by 6 bases, with 9 bases between the two germline ends. CDR1 SNHLY and CDR2 FYNNEI come from the germline V gene. CDR3 residues: CASSWTSDTQYF. In DNA form, the CDR3 reads TGTGCCAGCAGTTGGACCTCCGATACGCAGTATTTT.

This chain connects TRBV6-4 to TRBJ2-7; 7 nucleotides match TRBD2. Germline V gene lookup returns CDR1 MRHNA and CDR2 SNTAGT. With V trimmed by 8 bases and J by 3 bases, 13 bases remained unmatched. The CDR3 is 15 residues long. The CDR3 spells CASGLPRERIYEQYF. The CDR3 region has the DNA TGTGCCAGCGGCCTCCCGCGGGAGAGGATCTACGAGCAGTACTTC.

This clone was seen once. This chain uses TRBV18 with TRBJ2-5; D may be TRBD1 (6 bases). The CDR3 is 15 residues long. V lost 3 bases, J lost 2 bases, and 13 bases lay in between. Germline CDR1 KGHSH, CDR2 LQKENI. CDR3 DNA sequence: TGTGCCAGCTCACCCGCGCCAGGGGCTCAAGAGACCCAGTACTTC. Its translation: CASSPAPGAQETQYF.

The V call is TRBV6-5, the J call TRBJ1-4; D gene uncertain. Trimming left V 6 bases short and J 0 bases short, with 5 bases between. Germline V gene lookup returns CDR1 MNHEY and CDR2 SVGAGI. This CDR3 contains 13 residues. The CDR3 loop is CASRDATNEKLFF. DNA for the CDR3: TGTGCCAGCAGGGATGCAACTAATGAAAAACTGTTTTTT.

The rearrangement joins TRBV6-1 to TRBJ2-3, with unresolved D. Trimming removed 7 bases at V and 2 bases at J, with 13 bases between. This CDR3 has 14 amino acids. In germline, CDR1 is MNHNS, CDR2 SASEGT. CDR3 DNA sequence: TGTGCCAGCATGGGCGCCGGGTACACAGATACGCAGTATTTT. Translating gives CASMGAGYTDTQYF.

The V call is TRBV7-6, the J call TRBJ2-2; D is unclear. Trimming took off 1 base at V and 3 bases at J, with 3 bases between the two ends. The CDR3 is made up of 13 amino acids. Germline V CDR1 and CDR2: SGHVS, FNYEAQ. CDR3 residues: CASSLGDTGELFF. The DNA for the CDR3 is TGTGCCAGCAGCTTAGGGGACACCGGGGAGCTGTTTTTT.

This chain joins TRBV23-1 and TRBJ2-1; D uncertain. TRBV23-1 is filed as an ORF, its function uncertain. The length of the CDR3 is 12 residues. Trimming left V 0 bases short and J 7 bases short, with 4 bases between. The CDR3 here is CASSQSRNEQFF. The CDR3 DNA reads TGCGCCAGCAGTCAATCGAGGAATGAGCAGTTCTTC.

This clone has only a few counts. The chain is built from TRBV4-1 and TRBJ1-2, with a possible D match to TRBD1 (5 bases). The CDR3 length is 17 residues. Germline V lookup: CDR1 MGHRA, CDR2 YSYEKL. With 0 bases removed from V and 8 bases from J, the gap between germline ends came to 22 bases. This CDR3 is CASSQESGGAGFGGYTF. In DNA form, the CDR3 reads TGCGCCAGCAGCCAAGAATCTGGGGGAGCAGGCTTTGGGGGCTACACCTTC.

V gene TRBV2 combines with J gene TRBJ2-5; D perhaps matches TRBD1 (6 bases). Germline V lookup: CDR1 SNHLY, CDR2 FYNNEI. The CDR3 extends over 14 amino acids. With 4 bases removed from V and 4 bases from J, the gap between germline ends came to 13 bases. The CDR3 nucleotides read TGTGCCAGCAGTGTTAACAGGGCGGGAGAGACCCAGTACTTC. This gives the protein CASSVNRAGETQYF.

The rearrangement uses TRBV6-6 and TRBJ2-1; D may be TRBD2 (5 bases). The CDR3 consists of 15 residues. Trimming stripped 5 bases from V and 4 bases from J, with 15 bases between. Germline CDR1 MNHNY, CDR2 SVGAGI (reference sequence). This CDR3 is CASSRTASNYNEQFF. Written as DNA, the CDR3 is TGTGCCAGCAGTCGAACGGCTAGCAATTACAATGAGCAGTTCTTC.

The CDR3 is CAWAGSEDTEAFF. The CDR3 coding sequence is TGTGCCTGGGCGGGGTCGGAGGACACTGAAGCTTTCTTT. V and J are TRBV30 and TRBJ1-1; D is ambiguous. V was trimmed by 5 bases and J by 3 bases, leaving 13 bases between them. CDR1 and CDR2 from the germline V gene are GTSNPN and SVGIG (reference sequence). There are 13 residues in the CDR3.

This chain uses TRBV6-1 with TRBJ1-1, with D tentatively TRBD1 (6 bases). The V and J ends lost 6 bases and 6 bases respectively, with 17 bases between them. The CDR3 sequence is 14 residues long. Germline CDR1 is MNHNS and CDR2 is SASEGT. For the CDR3, the DNA is TGTGCCAGCAGAAACGGGGGGGCTGGGCCTGAAGCTTTCTTT. It is translated as CASRNGGAGPEAFF.

This chain uses TRBV7-8 with TRBJ2-3; D unresolved. CDR3 length: 17 residues. Germline V CDR1 and CDR2: SGHVS, FQNEAQ. Trimming left V 5 bases short and J 2 bases short, with 20 bases between. The CDR3 DNA sequence: TGTGCCAGCAGCCCCGTCCTGGCACAGACTTTCACAGATACGCAGTATTTT. Amino acid sequence: CASSPVLAQTFTDTQYF. Based on the CDR3 plus reference TRBV7-8 and TRBJ2-3, the full variable domain is GAGVSQSPRYKVAKRGQDVALRCDPISGHVSLFWYQQALGQGPEFLTYFQNEAQLDKSGLPSDRFFAERPEGSVSTLKIQRTQQEDSAVYLCASSPVLAQTFTDTQYFGPGTRLTVL.

V gene TRBV6-6 combines with J gene TRBJ1-1; 10 bases line up with TRBD1. Germline assignment: CDR1 MNHNY and CDR2 SVGAGI (reference sequence). CDR3 size: 14 residues. V was pared by 4 bases and J by 3 bases, with 2 bases of the junction left unmatched. For the CDR3, the DNA is TGTGCCAGCAGTTCCGGACAGGGGGACACTGAAGCTTTCTTT. Its translation: CASSSGQGDTEAFF.

The chain recombines TRBV5-5 with TRBJ1-2; TRBD1 matches 7 bases. V lost 4 bases, J lost 4 bases, and 7 bases stayed unmatched. The length of the CDR3 is 14 residues. Germline V gene data show CDR1 as SGHKS and CDR2 as YYEKEE (reference sequence). The CDR3 loop reads CASSTTTGAYGYTF. In DNA, the CDR3 is TGTGCCAGCAGCACCACAACAGGGGCCTATGGCTACACCTTC.

The V gene is TRBV28, the J gene TRBJ1-4; D ambiguous. This CDR3 is 14 amino acids long. Looked up from germline, CDR1 is MDHEN and CDR2 is SYDVKM. The V end lost 5 bases, the J end lost 8 bases, and 15 bases lay between the germline ends. Here the CDR3 DNA reads TGTGCCAGCAGTCCTATGGGCTCTCGGGAAAAACTGTTTTTT. Residues: CASSPMGSREKLFF.

V is TRBV25-1 and J is TRBJ1-2, with D perhaps matching TRBD1 (5 bases). V dropped 3 bases and J dropped 8 bases, with 10 bases sitting between them. Germline lookup yields CDR1 MGHDK and CDR2 SYGVNS. This CDR3 region has 12 residues. The CDR3 DNA sequence: TGTGCCAGCAGTGAGGGCAGGGCAGGCTACACCTTC. Its protein product is CASSEGRAGYTF.

The chain links TRBV5-1 to TRBJ2-1; 9 nucleotides line up with TRBD1. Trimming at V came to 4 bases and at J to 8 bases, leaving 16 bases not matched to a gene. The CDR3 is made up of 17 amino acids. Germline values: CDR1 SGHRS, CDR2 YFSETQ. The CDR3 coding sequence is TGCGCCAGCAGCCACCGGGACAGGGCCCTCGCAACGGATGAGCAGTTCTTC. Translation: CASSHRDRALATDEQFF.

This clone was observed at least ten times. V and J are TRBV6-6 and TRBJ2-3, with TRBD2 matching 10 bases. CDR3 length: 14 amino acids. Germline CDR1 reads MNHNY; CDR2 reads SVGAGI (reference sequence). Losses at the gene ends were 7 bases for V and 3 bases for J; bases not matched to a gene: 4. CDR3 sequence reads: CASKREGLTDTQYF. CDR3 DNA: TGTGCCAGCAAGCGGGAGGGCCTTACAGATACGCAGTATTTT.

This clone was detected ten times or more. V usage is TRBV14 and J usage is TRBJ2-7, with 10 bases lining up with TRBD1. Losses at the gene ends were 6 bases for V and 6 bases for J; bases not matched to a gene: 5. Germline lookup yields CDR1 SGHDN and CDR2 FVKESK. The CDR3 contains 13 residues. CDR3 DNA: TGTGCCAGCAGGTCCGGGACAGGGGTCGAGCAGTACTTC. It is translated as CASRSGTGVEQYF.